The 21 T cell receptor beta chains presented below share a single source sample, sequenced in a study of T cell repertoires in cytomegalovirus infection (dated by TCRdb to between 2018 and 2021). The antigens of these receptors remain unknown. Sequencing used an Illumina HiSeq 1500. Using fastp trimming at Q25 and MiXCR clonotype assembly, TCRdb reanalyzed the public sequencing data and kept in-frame beta chains. CDR3 protein sequences are deduplicated, and each keeps its most common genes and DNA. Counted in this sample were roughly 120,000 distinct CDR3 sequences; 10% of them appeared once. 31% of the sample belongs to the ten largest clones. What was sequenced was PBMCs, sequenced either directly or after in vitro stimulation (not recorded which). These receptor sequences come from a human donor in good health (CMV status not recorded). Some clones in this sample may be carry-over from other donors' samples.

Only a few counts were recorded for this clonotype. The junction and the germline gene differ at one end; a read error may be behind it. This chain uses TRBV12-3 or TRBV12-4 with TRBJ2-5; TRBD1 or TRBD2 may be the D gene (7 bases each). This CDR3 region has 14 residues. The DNA for the CDR3 is TGTGCCAGCAGTTTAGGGGGGGGAACGGGACAGAGCCACTTC. Amino acids: CASSLGGGTGQSHF.

This clonotype was recorded many times. The gene calls are TRBV5-5 and TRBJ1-4; D is ambiguous. With 0 bases removed from V and 2 bases from J, the gap between germline ends came to 17 bases. This CDR3 region has 18 residues. Germline CDR1 and CDR2: SGHKS and YYEKEE (reference sequence). The CDR3 DNA is TGTGCCAGCAGCTTGGATAAACAACGGATTTCGACTAATGAAAAACTGTTTTTT. This translates into CASSLDKQRISTNEKLFF.

This chain links TRBV29-1 with TRBJ2-3, with unresolved D. The CDR3 is 14 residues long. Between the trimmed V and J ends, which lost 5 bases and 4 bases, there was a span of 16 bases. Germline values: CDR1 SQVTM, CDR2 ANQGSEA. CDR3 region: CSVRAYMWSDTQYF. CDR3 coding DNA: TGCAGCGTTCGTGCCTACATGTGGTCAGATACGCAGTATTTT.

The rearrangement joins TRBV13 to TRBJ2-2; D possibly corresponds to TRBD2 (5 bases). V gave up 5 bases and J gave up 4 bases, with 11 bases separating them. The CDR3 extends over 14 amino acids. Germline CDR1 reads PRHDT; CDR2 reads FYEKMQ (reference sequence). CDR3 nucleotide sequence: TGTGCCAGCAGCAATATTGGACTCACCGGGGAGCTGTTTTTT. This encodes CASSNIGLTGELFF.

This clonotype was picked up many times. The V call is TRBV6-5, the J call TRBJ2-3; TRBD2 matches at 12 bases. CDR1 is MNHEY, CDR2 SVGAGI, per germline. V dropped 8 bases and J dropped 2; count of bases not matched to a gene: 2. This CDR3 is built from 14 residues. CDR3 sequence: CASWTSGNTDTQYF. Written as DNA, the CDR3 is TGTGCCAGCTGGACTAGCGGGAACACAGATACGCAGTATTTT.

This clonotype was seen at least ten times. V is TRBV5-8 and J is TRBJ1-5, with a tentative D call TRBD1 (6 bases). In germline, CDR1 is SGHTS, CDR2 YDEGEE. The CDR3 covers 14 residues. With 3 bases removed from V and 6 bases from J, the gap between germline ends came to 13 bases. CDR3 sequence reads: CASSYDRSGQPQHF. CDR3 DNA sequence: TGTGCCAGCAGCTACGACAGGTCGGGTCAGCCCCAGCATTTT.

This clonotype was detected only a few times. This chain links TRBV12-3 or TRBV12-4 with TRBJ2-1; 8 bases agree with TRBD1. Trimming removed 6 bases from V and 6 bases from J; junction bases left unmatched: 4. The CDR3 loop spans 13 amino acids. In DNA, the CDR3 is TGTGCCAGCAGAATCACAGGGGGCAATGAGCAGTTCTTC. Its protein product is CASRITGGNEQFF.

The chain recombines TRBV7-9 with TRBJ2-7; 8 bases are a match to TRBD2. Germline lookup yields CDR1 SEHNR and CDR2 FQNEAQ (reference sequence). This CDR3 contains 14 residues. The trim removed 5 bases at V and 6 bases at J, leaving 9 bases unmatched. DNA for the CDR3: TGTGCCAGCAGCGTAAGCGGGGGACCTACCGAGCAGTACTTC. Translating gives CASSVSGGPTEQYF. Based on the CDR3 plus reference TRBV7-9 and TRBJ2-7, the full variable domain is DTGVSQNPRHKITKRGQNVTFRCDPISEHNRLYWYRQTLGQGPEFLTYFQNEAQLEKSRLLSDRFSAERPKGSFSTLEIQRTEQGDSAMYLCASSVSGGPTEQYFGPGTRLTVT.

There are many counts of this clonotype. The chain employs TRBV7-2 and TRBJ2-1; 7 nucleotides line up with TRBD1. After removal of 3 bases from V and 7 bases from J, the junction contained 9 bases not matched to a gene. This CDR3 comprises 15 residues. Germline assignment: CDR1 SGHTA and CDR2 FQGNSA. The CDR3 nucleotides read TGTGCCAGCAGCTTCAGCCCGGGACAGTCTAATGAGCAGTTCTTC. Its translation: CASSFSPGQSNEQFF.

A remark on this clonotype: Germline is not matched at one junction end, which may reflect a read error. V is TRBV6-1 and J is TRBJ1-1; a weak D match, TRBD1 (6 bases). The CDR3 is 13 amino acids. Germline lookup yields CDR1 MNHNS and CDR2 SASEGT. The CDR3 spells CASREDRRSEAFF. In nucleotides, the CDR3 is TGTGCCAGCAGAGAAGACAGGAGGTCTGAAGCTTTCTTT.

This clonotype was recorded many times. V usage is TRBV6-2 or TRBV6-3 and J usage is TRBJ2-5; 7 bases are shared with TRBD1. J was trimmed by 5 bases and V by 2 bases; bases with no gene match: 5. CDR3 length: 14 amino acids. Germline-derived CDR1 and CDR2 are MNHEY and SVGEGT. CDR3 nucleotide sequence: TGTGCCAGCAGTTACGGACAGGCTAGCGAGACCCAGTACTTC. This translates into CASSYGQASETQYF.

This clonotype was recorded many times. This chain connects TRBV11-2 to TRBJ2-5, with 9 bases aligning to TRBD2. Trimming removed 5 bases from V and 3 bases from J; junction bases left unmatched: 16. CDR3 length equals 18 residues. Germline assignment: CDR1 SGHAT and CDR2 FQNNGV. The CDR3 spells CASSRRGFQREVEETQYF. CDR3 bases: TGTGCCAGCAGCCGTAGAGGGTTTCAGCGGGAGGTGGAAGAGACCCAGTACTTC.

This clonotype was recorded many times. This chain uses TRBV6-1 with TRBJ1-1; D ambiguous. Germline V gene lookup returns CDR1 MNHNS and CDR2 SASEGT. The CDR3 extends over 14 amino acids. V lost 2 bases, J lost 3 bases, and 10 bases lay in between. The CDR3 DNA is TGTGCCAGCAGTGAATCGCTAATCGACACTGAAGCTTTCTTT. This codes for CASSESLIDTEAFF.

The table lists this clonotype with many counts. The gene calls are TRBV6-5 and TRBJ2-3; D is unclear. The CDR3 loop spans 14 amino acids. Germline V CDR1 and CDR2: MNHEY, SVGAGI. Between the trimmed V and J ends, which lost 3 bases and 4 bases, there was a span of 11 bases. The CDR3 coding sequence is TGTGCCAGCAGTTATCAGGCAGCCGCAGATACGCAGTATTTT. This codes for CASSYQAAADTQYF.

In this sample, this clonotype turned up many times. This chain connects TRBV7-2 to TRBJ1-1; 10 nucleotides match TRBD1. After removal of 4 bases from V and 1 base from J, the junction contained 0 bases not matched to a gene. In germline, CDR1 is SGHTA, CDR2 FQGNSA. The CDR3 sequence is 14 residues long. CDR3 coding DNA: TGTGCCAGCAGCTGGGACAGGGGGAACACTGAAGCTTTCTTT. Its translation is CASSWDRGNTEAFF.

This clonotype was found many times. The chain couples TRBV7-2 to TRBJ2-3; D gene unclear. The germline V gene has CDR1 SGHTA and CDR2 FQGNSA. V gave up 2 bases and J gave up 0 bases, with 9 bases separating them. The CDR3 consists of 15 residues. The CDR3 sequence: CASSLLVPSTDTQYF. The DNA of the CDR3 is TGTGCCAGCAGCTTATTGGTCCCTAGCACAGATACGCAGTATTTT. The full variable domain, with the rest looked up from reference TRBV7-2 and TRBJ2-3, is GAGVSQSPSNKVTEKGKDVELRCDPISGHTALYWYRQSLGQGLEFLIYFQGNSAPDKSGLPSDRFSAERTGGSVSTLTIQRTQQEDSAVYLCASSLLVPSTDTQYFGPGTRLTVL.

This clonotype was counted many times. This chain uses TRBV11-2 with TRBJ1-1, with D uncertain. Germline V gene lookup returns CDR1 SGHAT and CDR2 FQNNGV. The CDR3 is made up of 16 amino acids. V shed 2 bases and J shed 2 bases, with 15 bases lying between them. The CDR3 nucleotides read TGTGCCAGCAGCTTAAAGGCTGACCTAAGCAACACTGAAGCTTTCTTT. Encoded protein: CASSLKADLSNTEAFF.

The chain recombines TRBV20-1 with TRBJ2-3; 15 bases are a match to TRBD2. The ends lost 4 bases at V and 5 bases at J; junction bases unmatched: 10. The length of the CDR3 is 17 residues. In germline, CDR1 is DFQATT, CDR2 SNEGSKA (reference sequence). The CDR3 DNA reads TGCAGTGCTACACCGGGACTAGCGGGAGGACGGGGAGATACGCAGTATTTT. Amino acids: CSATPGLAGGRGDTQYF.

Ten or more counts support this clonotype. This chain joins TRBV7-9 and TRBJ1-2; D is unresolved. The CDR3 consists of 13 residues. V was cut by 1 base and J by 4 bases, with 7 bases left in between. Germline-derived CDR1 and CDR2 are SEHNR and FQNEAQ (reference sequence). The DNA of the CDR3 is TGTGCCAGCAGCTTAGAAGGGATCTATGGCTACACCTTC. The encoded protein is CASSLEGIYGYTF.

This clonotype came up many times. The J gene is TRBJ2-2, the V gene TRBV20-1; 7 bases agree with TRBD2. Germline CDR1 and CDR2: DFQATT and SNEGSKA (reference sequence). V was pared by 1 base and J by 0 bases, with 5 bases of the junction left unmatched. The CDR3 loop spans 16 amino acids. This CDR3 is CSARVAGRANTGELFF. The CDR3 DNA reads as TGCAGTGCTAGAGTGGCAGGGAGGGCGAACACCGGGGAGCTGTTTTTT.

A few counts support this clonotype. The chain is built from TRBV6-1 and TRBJ1-1; D call uncertain. This CDR3 is built from 15 residues. Trimming pared 5 bases from V and 0 bases from J, leaving 13 bases between. CDR1 is MNHNS and CDR2 is SASEGT in the germline V gene. DNA of the CDR3: TGTGCCAGCAGTCTCCGGGCCAGCATGAACACTGAAGCTTTCTTT. It yields the protein CASSLRASMNTEAFF.